This TCR beta chain originates from a study of early T cells in non-severe SARS-CoV-2 infection (dated by TCRdb to the early 2020s). Regarding the study in general: Bulk RNA from unsorted whole blood was used for TCR sequencing, so alpha and beta chains could not be paired.

Libraries were constructed by 5' RACE. The sequencer listed for this sample is NextSeq 500. To correct for sequencing error and PCR bias, the TCR library protocol tagged individual cDNA molecules with unique molecular identifiers. Both TCR alpha and beta chains were sequenced, and tight co-correlation was observed between alpha and beta sequence abundances in each sample. The study's own analysis went as follows. V gene, J gene and CDR3 annotation of TCR sequences was performed with Decombinator V4. Expanded TCRs were defined as changing significantly between any two time points under a Poisson model with p below 0.0001. TCR abundances were normalised to the total number of TCRs sequenced per sample and were expressed as counts per million. MAIT TCRs were defined by TRAV1-2 paired with TRAJ12, TRAJ20 or TRAJ33, and iNKT TCRs by TRAV10 paired with TRAJ18. VDJdb, accessed 1 November 2021, was searched for CMV, EBV and SARS-CoV-2 annotated TCRs, with TCRs annotated for multiple antigens excluded. In TCRdb, the public reads were trimmed at Q25 with fastp and aligned with MiXCR, with productive beta chains retained. Rows with a matching CDR3 protein are joined into one entry that keeps the most common DNA and genes. TCRdb's processing, not the study's, gives the V and J calls here. The sample data list tens of thousands of distinct CDR3 sequences, and roughly an eighth of these were observed just once. The ten largest clones take up approximately 2.5% of the sample.

For this clonotype: Its specific antigen is unknown. No base qualities exist here, and no much larger clone lies one base off it.

A case-control design nested within a healthcare worker cohort in London, UK, was used, with weekly nasopharyngeal swab PCR tests and blood sampling performed. Healthcare workers were recruited during the week of the UK lockdown, between 23 and 31 March 2020, and followed weekly for up to roughly 15 weeks. The research as a whole found: VDJdb matching was skewed toward anti-spike CD8 responses, so virus-specific expansions were likely underestimated and private and CD4 specificities were missed.

Sequences SGHNT (CDR1) and YENEEA (CDR2) are obtained from the germline V gene. V was cut back by 5 bases and J by 7 bases, leaving a gap of 12 bases between them. Counted from cysteine to phenylalanine, this CDR3 has 13 amino acids. Just the 39-base CDR3 DNA is kept, in frame starting at base 1. The sequence was collected from an adult who was a healthcare worker with PCR-confirmed SARS-CoV-2 infection or an uninfected control (not recorded which). The sequencing used whole blood, collected at baseline. The rearranged segments are TRBV11-3 and TRBJ2-1; the D gene is not confidently resolved. The nucleotide sequence is TGTGCCAGCAGCCCAATCCGGGCAAATGAGCAGTTCTTC. Its protein is CASSPIRANEQFF.